This is a list of T cell receptor beta chains from one sample in a study of blood T cell repertoires in COVID-19. Measured with immunoSEQ multiplex PCR; TCRdb has only the in-frame clones, and not every one. The data hold about 160,000 clones, with roughly four fifths observed a single time. Material for sequencing was peripheral blood. These receptors were obtained from a human donor in a cohort sampled during active COVID-19. Each CDR3 is given with its conserved first and last residue. The D gene is left open where the match is weak. Rows may omit the clone size; those that give it use once, few, many or a size class.

j_gene: TRBJ2-7
abundance: NA
v_gene: TRBV27
d_gene: TRBD2
CDR3aa: CASSGWAGDPYEQYF
CDR3nt: TGTGCCAGCAGTGGGTGGGCGGGGGACCCCTACGAGCAGTACTTC

j_gene: TRBJ1-1
abundance: NA
v_gene: TRBV7-9
d_gene: TRBD1
CDR3aa: CASSLLTGVNTEAFF
CDR3nt: TGTGCCAGCAGCTTATTGACAGGGGTTAACACTGAAGCTTTCTTT

j_gene: TRBJ2-1
abundance: NA
v_gene: TRBV7-7
d_gene: TRBD1
CDR3aa: CASSLGRQGGNEQFF
CDR3nt: TGTGCCAGCAGCTTAGGCAGACAGGGGGGGAATGAGCAGTTCTTC

j_gene: TRBJ2-3
abundance: NA
v_gene: TRBV30
d_gene: NA
CDR3aa: CAWEIRGTTDTQYF
CDR3nt: TGTGCCTGGGAGATCCGCGGTACCACAGATACGCAGTATTTT

j_gene: TRBJ1-3
abundance: NA
v_gene: TRBV7-2
d_gene: TRBD1
CDR3aa: CASSQGDRANTIYF
CDR3nt: TGTGCCAGCAGCCAAGGGGACAGGGCAAACACCATATATTTT

j_gene: TRBJ1-1
abundance: few
v_gene: TRBV11-2
d_gene: NA
CDR3aa: CASSLDGGGNTEAFF
CDR3nt: TGTGCCAGCAGCCTTGATGGGGGGGGAAACACTGAAGCTTTCTTT

j_gene: TRBJ1-6
abundance: NA
v_gene: TRBV7-2
d_gene: TRBD1
CDR3aa: CASSLAGGSNSPLHF
CDR3nt: TGTGCCAGCAGCTTAGCAGGGGGCAGCAATTCACCCCTCCACTTT

j_gene: TRBJ1-1
abundance: NA
v_gene: TRBV2
d_gene: NA
CDR3aa: CASSVGGEAFF
CDR3nt: TGTGCCAGCAGTGTGGGAGGTGAAGCTTTCTTT

j_gene: TRBJ2-3
abundance: NA
v_gene: TRBV6-6
d_gene: TRBD2
CDR3aa: CASRNRLASSTDTQYF
CDR3nt: TGTGCCAGCAGAAACCGACTAGCGTCTAGCACAGATACGCAGTATTTT

j_gene: TRBJ2-3
abundance: NA
v_gene: TRBV27
d_gene: NA
CDR3aa: CASSLRGSLTDTQYF
CDR3nt: TGTGCCAGCAGTCTTCGGGGTTCTCTCACAGATACGCAGTATTTT

j_gene: TRBJ2-5
abundance: NA
v_gene: TRBV6-1
d_gene: TRBD2
CDR3aa: CASSDAGGRAQYF
CDR3nt: TGTGCCAGCAGTGATGCGGGGGGGCGGGCCCAGTACTTC

j_gene: TRBJ2-1
abundance: NA
v_gene: TRBV6-2/TRBV6-3
d_gene: NA
CDR3aa: CASSYSRTPTYNEQFF
CDR3nt: TGTGCCAGCAGTTACTCTCGAACGCCGACATACAATGAGCAGTTCTTC

j_gene: TRBJ2-3
abundance: NA
v_gene: TRBV7-8
d_gene: NA
CDR3aa: CASSLGGRGLVRAGDTDTQYF
CDR3nt: TGTGCCAGCAGCTTAGGAGGACGTGGGCTAGTGCGGGCCGGGGACACAGATACGCAGTATTTT

j_gene: TRBJ2-2
abundance: NA
v_gene: TRBV5-1
d_gene: NA
CDR3aa: CASSPRDTNTGELFF
CDR3nt: TGCGCCAGCAGCCCCAGGGATACCAACACCGGGGAGCTGTTTTTT

j_gene: TRBJ2-3
abundance: NA
v_gene: TRBV5-1
d_gene: TRBD2
CDR3aa: CASSGDTTTSTFVTDTQYF
CDR3nt: TGCGCCAGCAGCGGTGATACAACGACTAGCACCTTCGTGACAGATACGCAGTATTTT

j_gene: TRBJ2-4
abundance: NA
v_gene: TRBV19
d_gene: NA
CDR3aa: CASSISSGKNIQYF
CDR3nt: TGTGCCAGTAGTATAAGTTCGGGGAAAAACATTCAGTACTTC

j_gene: TRBJ2-5
abundance: NA
v_gene: TRBV7-9
d_gene: NA
CDR3aa: CASSRIQQTQYF
CDR3nt: TGTGCCAGCAGCCGCATACAGCAGACCCAGTACTTC

j_gene: TRBJ2-3
abundance: NA
v_gene: TRBV5-1
d_gene: NA
CDR3aa: CASSLDREDTQYF
CDR3nt: TGCGCCAGCAGCTTGGACAGGGAGGATACGCAGTATTTT

j_gene: TRBJ1-3
abundance: NA
v_gene: TRBV19
d_gene: NA
CDR3aa: CASSGVLENTIYF
CDR3nt: TGTGCCAGTTCGGGAGTCTTGGAAAACACCATATATTTT

j_gene: TRBJ1-6
abundance: NA
v_gene: TRBV11-2
d_gene: NA
CDR3aa: CASSWGVNESPLHF
CDR3nt: TGTGCCAGCAGCTGGGGGGTGAATGAGTCACCCCTCCACTTT

j_gene: TRBJ2-5
abundance: NA
v_gene: TRBV5-1
d_gene: TRBD2
CDR3aa: CASSLIVGGITETQYF
CDR3nt: TGCGCCAGCAGCTTGATCGTCGGGGGGATAACTGAGACCCAGTACTTC

j_gene: TRBJ2-1
abundance: once
v_gene: TRBV25-1
d_gene: NA
CDR3aa: CASSGGVPYNEQFF
CDR3nt: TGTGCCAGCAGTGGGGGAGTCCCTTACAATGAGCAGTTCTTC

j_gene: TRBJ2-1
abundance: NA
v_gene: TRBV5-1
d_gene: TRBD2
CDR3aa: CASSSSGSSYNEQFF
CDR3nt: TGCGCCAGCAGCTCTAGCGGGAGCTCCTACAATGAGCAGTTCTTC

j_gene: TRBJ2-1
abundance: NA
v_gene: TRBV19
d_gene: TRBD2
CDR3aa: CASSPSGAAYNEQFF
CDR3nt: TGTGCCAGTAGTCCTAGCGGGGCTGCCTACAATGAGCAGTTCTTC

j_gene: TRBJ2-1
abundance: once
v_gene: TRBV7-3
d_gene: TRBD2
CDR3aa: CASSPRTSGRVDEQFF
CDR3nt: TGTGCCAGCAGCCCACGGACTAGCGGGAGAGTGGATGAGCAGTTCTTC

j_gene: TRBJ2-6
abundance: NA
v_gene: TRBV30
d_gene: NA
CDR3aa: CAWNYRSGANVLTF
CDR3nt: TGTGCCTGGAACTACCGCTCTGGGGCCAACGTCCTGACTTTC

j_gene: TRBJ2-2
abundance: NA
v_gene: TRBV19
d_gene: NA
CDR3aa: CATSTPGENTGELFF
CDR3nt: TGTGCCACCTCGACGCCGGGGGAGAACACCGGGGAGCTGTTTTTT

j_gene: TRBJ2-1
abundance: NA
v_gene: TRBV6-4
d_gene: NA
CDR3aa: CPLHPGTPNEQFF
CDR3nt: TGTCCCCTTCACCCGGGGACTCCCAATGAGCAGTTCTTC

j_gene: TRBJ2-7
abundance: NA
v_gene: TRBV18
d_gene: TRBD2
CDR3aa: CASSLGTTLTYEQYF
CDR3nt: TGTGCCAGCTCTCTAGGGACTACCCTTACCTACGAGCAGTACTTC

j_gene: TRBJ2-7
abundance: NA
v_gene: TRBV20-1
d_gene: NA
CDR3aa: CSASFGYEQYF
CDR3nt: TGCAGTGCTAGCTTCGGCTACGAGCAGTACTTC

j_gene: TRBJ1-3
abundance: NA
v_gene: TRBV18
d_gene: NA
CDR3aa: CASSPYDKKSGNTIYF
CDR3nt: TGTGCCAGCTCACCATACGACAAAAAGTCTGGAAACACCATATATTTT

j_gene: TRBJ1-1
abundance: NA
v_gene: TRBV5-6
d_gene: NA
CDR3aa: CASSPGGNEAFF
CDR3nt: TGTGCCAGCAGCCCGGGGGGCAATGAAGCTTTCTTT

j_gene: TRBJ2-3
abundance: once
v_gene: TRBV5-5
d_gene: NA
CDR3aa: CASSAAGIYTDTQYF
CDR3nt: TGTGCCAGCAGCGCTGCAGGGATTTACACAGATACGCAGTATTTT

j_gene: TRBJ2-4
abundance: NA
v_gene: TRBV29-1
d_gene: TRBD1
CDR3aa: CSVGGTGGVKNIQYF
CDR3nt: TGCAGCGTGGGAGGGACAGGGGGCGTCAAAAACATTCAGTACTTC

j_gene: TRBJ2-7
abundance: NA
v_gene: TRBV11-2
d_gene: NA
CDR3aa: CASSLDEVRGYEQYF
CDR3nt: TGTGCCAGCAGCTTAGATGAGGTCAGGGGCTACGAGCAGTACTTC

j_gene: TRBJ1-4
abundance: NA
v_gene: TRBV30
d_gene: NA
CDR3aa: CAWRKYGEKRREKLFF
CDR3nt: TGTGCCTGGAGAAAATACGGGGAGAAACGGCGTGAAAAACTGTTTTTT

j_gene: TRBJ1-2
abundance: NA
v_gene: TRBV9
d_gene: TRBD1
CDR3aa: CASSVAGQEGGYTF
CDR3nt: TGTGCCAGCAGCGTAGCGGGACAGGAGGGAGGCTACACCTTC

j_gene: TRBJ2-7
abundance: NA
v_gene: TRBV6-5
d_gene: NA
CDR3aa: CAIGDAAGSYEQYF
CDR3nt: TGTGCCATCGGGGATGCGGCTGGAAGCTACGAGCAGTACTTC

j_gene: TRBJ1-6
abundance: NA
v_gene: TRBV10-1
d_gene: NA
CDR3aa: CASSGQESGSPLHF
CDR3nt: TGCGCCAGCAGTGGACAGGAGAGCGGTTCACCCCTCCACTTT

j_gene: TRBJ2-1
abundance: NA
v_gene: TRBV27
d_gene: TRBD2
CDR3aa: CASRKRTSGRFKNEQFF
CDR3nt: TGTGCCAGCAGGAAACGGACTAGCGGGAGGTTTAAGAATGAGCAGTTCTTC

j_gene: TRBJ2-7
abundance: NA
v_gene: TRBV19
d_gene: NA
CDR3aa: CASSRQSPPHEQYF
CDR3nt: TGTGCCAGTAGCAGACAGTCCCCACCCCACGAGCAGTACTTC

j_gene: TRBJ1-2
abundance: NA
v_gene: TRBV28
d_gene: NA
CDR3aa: CASSFSRLYGYTF
CDR3nt: TGTGCCAGCAGTTTTAGCCGACTCTATGGCTACACCTTC

j_gene: TRBJ1-5
abundance: NA
v_gene: TRBV6-5
d_gene: TRBD1
CDR3aa: CASSGQGYQPQHF
CDR3nt: TGTGCCAGCAGCGGACAGGGGTATCAGCCCCAGCATTTT

j_gene: TRBJ2-6
abundance: NA
v_gene: TRBV24-1
d_gene: NA
CDR3aa: CATSHPSGAGANVLTF
CDR3nt: TGTGCCACCAGTCACCCTTCCGGGGCTGGGGCCAACGTCCTGACTTTC

j_gene: TRBJ1-2
abundance: NA
v_gene: TRBV27
d_gene: TRBD1
CDR3aa: CASTRGQGFYGYTF
CDR3nt: TGTGCCAGCACCCGGGGACAGGGATTCTATGGCTACACCTTC

j_gene: TRBJ2-7
abundance: NA
v_gene: TRBV7-9
d_gene: TRBD2
CDR3aa: CASSLRASGGYSYEQYF
CDR3nt: TGTGCCAGCAGCTTAAGGGCCAGCGGGGGTTACTCCTACGAGCAGTACTTC

j_gene: TRBJ2-7
abundance: NA
v_gene: TRBV6-5
d_gene: NA
CDR3aa: CASSRPDKAYEQYF
CDR3nt: TGTGCCAGCAGCCGTCCGGACAAAGCCTACGAGCAGTACTTC

j_gene: TRBJ2-3
abundance: NA
v_gene: TRBV29-1
d_gene: TRBD1
CDR3aa: CSATGTGFTDTQYF
CDR3nt: TGCAGCGCAACCGGGACAGGGTTCACAGATACGCAGTATTTT

j_gene: TRBJ1-5
abundance: few
v_gene: TRBV18
d_gene: NA
CDR3aa: CASSPGQFGQPQHF
CDR3nt: TGTGCCAGCTCACCTGGACAGTTTGGGCAGCCCCAGCATTTT

j_gene: TRBJ2-3
abundance: NA
v_gene: TRBV6-5
d_gene: NA
CDR3aa: CASSPGQHTDTQYF
CDR3nt: TGTGCCAGCAGCCCCGGACAGCACACAGATACGCAGTATTTT

j_gene: TRBJ2-7
abundance: NA
v_gene: TRBV28
d_gene: NA
CDR3aa: CASSLGTGNYEQYF
CDR3nt: TGTGCCAGCAGTTTAGGTACAGGCAACTACGAGCAGTACTTC

j_gene: TRBJ2-5
abundance: NA
v_gene: TRBV30
d_gene: TRBD2
CDR3aa: CAWSVGLAGAETQYF
CDR3nt: TGTGCCTGGAGTGTAGGCCTAGCGGGAGCGGAGACCCAGTACTTC

j_gene: TRBJ2-1
abundance: NA
v_gene: TRBV7-2
d_gene: NA
CDR3aa: CASSLEGGWLVNEQFF
CDR3nt: TGTGCCAGCAGCTTAGAGGGGGGGTGGTTAGTCAATGAGCAGTTCTTC